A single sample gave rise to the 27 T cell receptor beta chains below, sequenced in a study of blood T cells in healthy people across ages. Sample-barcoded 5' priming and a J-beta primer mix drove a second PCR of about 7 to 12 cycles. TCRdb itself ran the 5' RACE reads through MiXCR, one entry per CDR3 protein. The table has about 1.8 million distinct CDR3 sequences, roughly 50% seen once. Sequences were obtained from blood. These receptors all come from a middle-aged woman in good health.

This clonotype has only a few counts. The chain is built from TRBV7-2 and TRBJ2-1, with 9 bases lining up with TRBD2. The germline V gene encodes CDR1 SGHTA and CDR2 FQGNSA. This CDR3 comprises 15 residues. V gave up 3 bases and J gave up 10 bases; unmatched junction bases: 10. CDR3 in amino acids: CASSFTVQRGAEQFF. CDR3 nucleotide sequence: TGTGCCAGCAGCTTTACGGTGCAGCGGGGGGCCGAGCAGTTCTTC.

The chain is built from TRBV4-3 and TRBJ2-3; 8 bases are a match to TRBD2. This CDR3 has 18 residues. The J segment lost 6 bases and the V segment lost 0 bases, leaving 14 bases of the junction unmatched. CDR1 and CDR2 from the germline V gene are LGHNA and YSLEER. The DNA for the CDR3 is TGCGCCAGCAGCCAAGAAGGGAGTGGGGCGGGGGGCTTCGATACGCAGTATTTT. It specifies CASSQEGSGAGGFDTQYF.

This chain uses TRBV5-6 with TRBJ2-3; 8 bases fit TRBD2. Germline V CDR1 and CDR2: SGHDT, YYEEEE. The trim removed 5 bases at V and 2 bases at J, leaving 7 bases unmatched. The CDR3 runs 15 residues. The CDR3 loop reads CASRSGLEYTDTQYF. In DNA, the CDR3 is TGTGCCAGCAGGTCGGGACTAGAATACACAGATACGCAGTATTTT.

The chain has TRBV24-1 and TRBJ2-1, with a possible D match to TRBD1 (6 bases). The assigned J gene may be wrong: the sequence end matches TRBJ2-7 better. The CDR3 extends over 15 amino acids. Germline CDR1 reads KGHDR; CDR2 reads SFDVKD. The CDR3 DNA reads TGTGCCACCAGTGTTCGGGACACGTCGTACAATGAGCAGTACTTC. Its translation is CATSVRDTSYNEQYF.

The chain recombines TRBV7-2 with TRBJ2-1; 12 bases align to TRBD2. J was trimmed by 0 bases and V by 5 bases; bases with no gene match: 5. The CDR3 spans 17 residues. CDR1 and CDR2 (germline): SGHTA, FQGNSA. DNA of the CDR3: TGTGCCAGCAGCCGGACTAGCGGGGTTTCCTCCTACAATGAGCAGTTCTTC. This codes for CASSRTSGVSSYNEQFF.

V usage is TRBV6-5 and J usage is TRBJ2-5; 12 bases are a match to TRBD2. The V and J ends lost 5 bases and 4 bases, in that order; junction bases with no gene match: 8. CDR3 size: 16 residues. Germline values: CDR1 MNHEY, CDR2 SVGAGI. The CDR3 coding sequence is TGTGCCAGCAGTCGCCCACTAGCGGGGGGTCGAGAGACCCAGTACTTC. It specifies CASSRPLAGGRETQYF.

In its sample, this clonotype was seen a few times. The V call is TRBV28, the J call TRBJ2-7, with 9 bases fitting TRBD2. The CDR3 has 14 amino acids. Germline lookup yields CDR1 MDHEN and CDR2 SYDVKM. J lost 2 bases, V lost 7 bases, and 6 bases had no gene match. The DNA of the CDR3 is TGTGCCAGCAAAGCGGGGGGTGGCGCCTACGAGCAGTACTTC. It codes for CASKAGGGAYEQYF.

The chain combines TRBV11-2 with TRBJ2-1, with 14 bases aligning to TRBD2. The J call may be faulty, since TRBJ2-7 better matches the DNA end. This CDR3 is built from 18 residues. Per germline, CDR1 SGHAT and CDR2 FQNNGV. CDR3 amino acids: CASSEIGTSGGTYNEQYF. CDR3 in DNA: TGTGCCAGCAGCGAAATCGGGACTAGCGGGGGCACCTACAATGAGCAGTACTTC.

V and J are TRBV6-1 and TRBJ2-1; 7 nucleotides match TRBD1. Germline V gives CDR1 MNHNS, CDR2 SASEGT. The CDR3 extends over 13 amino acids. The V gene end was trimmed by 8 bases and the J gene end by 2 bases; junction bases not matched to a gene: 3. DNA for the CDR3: TGTGCCAGCTACCAGGGGGCCTACAATGAGCAGTTCTTC. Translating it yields CASYQGAYNEQFF.

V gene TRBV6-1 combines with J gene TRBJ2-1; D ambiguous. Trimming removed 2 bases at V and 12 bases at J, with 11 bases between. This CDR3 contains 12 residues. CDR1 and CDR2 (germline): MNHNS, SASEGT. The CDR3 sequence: CASSERISVQFF. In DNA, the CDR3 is TGTGCCAGCAGTGAAAGGATATCAGTGCAGTTCTTC.

Written as DNA, the CDR3 is TGTGCCAGCAGTCCGTCGGGCAACGTCTTCTATGGCTACACCTTC. Its translation is CASSPSGNVFYGYTF. This chain uses TRBV6-2 or TRBV6-3 with TRBJ1-2; D remains unclear. CDR1 MNHEY and CDR2 SVGEGT come from the germline V gene. The CDR3 has 15 amino acids. V was clipped by 5 bases and J by 4 bases, with 17 bases between them.

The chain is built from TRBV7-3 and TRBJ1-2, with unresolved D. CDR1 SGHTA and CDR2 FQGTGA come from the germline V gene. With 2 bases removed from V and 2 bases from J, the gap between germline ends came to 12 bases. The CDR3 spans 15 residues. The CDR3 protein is CASSLSHGSNYGYTF. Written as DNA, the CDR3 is TGTGCCAGCAGCTTATCTCACGGGTCCAACTATGGCTACACCTTC.

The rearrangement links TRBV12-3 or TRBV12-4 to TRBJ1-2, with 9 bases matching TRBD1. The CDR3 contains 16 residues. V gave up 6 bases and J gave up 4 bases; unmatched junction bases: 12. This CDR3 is CASRSTAGTGSYGYTF. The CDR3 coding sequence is TGTGCCAGCAGGAGTACGGCCGGGACAGGGTCCTATGGCTACACCTTC.

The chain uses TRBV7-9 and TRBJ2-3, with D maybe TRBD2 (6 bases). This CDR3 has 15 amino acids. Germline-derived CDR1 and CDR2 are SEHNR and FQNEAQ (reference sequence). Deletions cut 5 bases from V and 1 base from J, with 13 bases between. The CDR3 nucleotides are TGTGCCAGCAGCCCCCACTGGGGGGGCACAGATACGCAGTATTTT. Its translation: CASSPHWGGTDTQYF.

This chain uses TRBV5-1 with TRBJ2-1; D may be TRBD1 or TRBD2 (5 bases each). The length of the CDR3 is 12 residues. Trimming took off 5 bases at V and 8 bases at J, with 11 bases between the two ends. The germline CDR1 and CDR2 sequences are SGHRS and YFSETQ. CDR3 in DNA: TGCGCCAGCAGAGAGGGGTGGGATGAGCAGTTCTTC. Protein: CASREGWDEQFF.

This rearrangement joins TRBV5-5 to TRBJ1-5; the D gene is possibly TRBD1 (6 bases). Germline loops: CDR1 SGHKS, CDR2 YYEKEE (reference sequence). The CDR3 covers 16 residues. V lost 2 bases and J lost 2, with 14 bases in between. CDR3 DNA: TGTGCCAGCAGCTTCTTCCAGGGGATGGGCAATCAGCCCCAGCATTTT. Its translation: CASSFFQGMGNQPQHF. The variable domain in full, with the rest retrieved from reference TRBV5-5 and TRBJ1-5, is DAGVTQSPTHLIKTRGQQVTLRCSPISGHKSVSWYQQVLGQGPQFIFQYYEKEERGRGNFPDRFSARQFPNYSSELNVNALLLGDSALYLCASSFFQGMGNQPQHFGDGTRLSIL.

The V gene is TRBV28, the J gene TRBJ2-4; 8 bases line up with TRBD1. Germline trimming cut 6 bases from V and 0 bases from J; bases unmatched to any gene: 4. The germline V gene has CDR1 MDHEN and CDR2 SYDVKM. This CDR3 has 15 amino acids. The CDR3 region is CASRGDRGAKNIQYF. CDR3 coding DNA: TGTGCCAGCAGGGGCGACAGGGGAGCCAAAAACATTCAGTACTTC.

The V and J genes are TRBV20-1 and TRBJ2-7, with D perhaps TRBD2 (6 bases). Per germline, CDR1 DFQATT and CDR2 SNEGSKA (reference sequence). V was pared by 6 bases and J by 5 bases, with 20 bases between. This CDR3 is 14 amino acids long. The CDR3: CSARKDGRLNEQYF. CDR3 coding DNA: TGCAGTGCGAGAAAAGATGGGAGGTTGAACGAGCAGTACTTC.

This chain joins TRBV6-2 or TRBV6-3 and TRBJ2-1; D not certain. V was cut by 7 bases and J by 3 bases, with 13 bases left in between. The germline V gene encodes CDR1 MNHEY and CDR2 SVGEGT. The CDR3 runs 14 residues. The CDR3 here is CASTPGSFYNEQFF. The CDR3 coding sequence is TGTGCCAGCACACCCGGATCCTTCTACAATGAGCAGTTCTTC.

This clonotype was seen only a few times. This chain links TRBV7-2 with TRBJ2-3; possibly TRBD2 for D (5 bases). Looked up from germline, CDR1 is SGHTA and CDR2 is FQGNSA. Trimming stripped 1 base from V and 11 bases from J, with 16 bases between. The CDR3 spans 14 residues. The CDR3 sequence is CASSLDRTGLKQYF. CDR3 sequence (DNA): TGTGCCAGCAGCTTAGATCGGACTGGCCTTAAGCAGTATTTT. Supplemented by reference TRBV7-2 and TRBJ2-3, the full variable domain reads GAGVSQSPSNKVTEKGKDVELRCDPISGHTALYWYRQSLGQGLEFLIYFQGNSAPDKSGLPSDRFSAERTGGSVSTLTIQRTQQEDSAVYLCASSLDRTGLKQYFGPGTRLTVL.

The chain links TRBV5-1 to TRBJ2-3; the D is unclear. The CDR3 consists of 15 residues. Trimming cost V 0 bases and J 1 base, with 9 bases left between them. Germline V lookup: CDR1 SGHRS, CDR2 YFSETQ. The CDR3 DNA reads TGCGCCAGCAGCTTGGGGCAGATACGCACAGATACGCAGTATTTT. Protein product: CASSLGQIRTDTQYF.

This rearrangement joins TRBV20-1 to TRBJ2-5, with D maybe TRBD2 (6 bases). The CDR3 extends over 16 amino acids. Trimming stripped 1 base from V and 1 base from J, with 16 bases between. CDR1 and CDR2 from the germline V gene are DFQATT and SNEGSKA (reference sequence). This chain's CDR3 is CSARVFRGATQETQYF. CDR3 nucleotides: TGCAGTGCTAGAGTTTTTCGCGGGGCTACCCAAGAGACCCAGTACTTC.

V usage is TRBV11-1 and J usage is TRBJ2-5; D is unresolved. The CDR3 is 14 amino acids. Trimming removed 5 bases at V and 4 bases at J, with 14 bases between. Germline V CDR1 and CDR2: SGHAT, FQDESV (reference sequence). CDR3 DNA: TGTGCCAGCAGCCCTCCCTGGGCTCCAGAGACCCAGTACTTC. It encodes CASSPPWAPETQYF. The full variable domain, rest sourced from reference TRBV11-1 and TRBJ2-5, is EAEVAQSPRYKITEKSQAVAFWCDPISGHATLYWYRQILGQGPELLVQFQDESVVDDSQLPKDRFSAERLKGVDSTLKIQPAELGDSAMYLCASSPPWAPETQYFGPGTRLLVL.

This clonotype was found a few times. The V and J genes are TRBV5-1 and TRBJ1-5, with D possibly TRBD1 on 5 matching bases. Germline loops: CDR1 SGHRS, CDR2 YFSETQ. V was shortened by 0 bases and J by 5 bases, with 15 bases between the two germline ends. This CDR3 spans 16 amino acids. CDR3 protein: CASSLDEGKGHQPQHF. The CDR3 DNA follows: TGCGCCAGCAGCTTGGACGAGGGGAAGGGGCATCAGCCCCAGCATTTT. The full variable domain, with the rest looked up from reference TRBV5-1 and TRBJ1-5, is KAGVTQTPRYLIKTRGQQVTLSCSPISGHRSVSWYQQTPGQGLQFLFEYFSETQRNKGNFPGRFSGRQFSNSRSEMNVSTLELGDSALYLCASSLDEGKGHQPQHFGDGTRLSIL.

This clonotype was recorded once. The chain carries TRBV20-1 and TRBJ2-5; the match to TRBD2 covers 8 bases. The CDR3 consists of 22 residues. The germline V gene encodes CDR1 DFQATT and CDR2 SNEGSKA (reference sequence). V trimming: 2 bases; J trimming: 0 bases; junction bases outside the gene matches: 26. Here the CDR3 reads CSARRVLGPGLDKMGYQETQYF. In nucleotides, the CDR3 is TGCAGTGCTAGACGGGTGTTGGGGCCGGGACTAGATAAAATGGGGTACCAAGAGACCCAGTACTTC.

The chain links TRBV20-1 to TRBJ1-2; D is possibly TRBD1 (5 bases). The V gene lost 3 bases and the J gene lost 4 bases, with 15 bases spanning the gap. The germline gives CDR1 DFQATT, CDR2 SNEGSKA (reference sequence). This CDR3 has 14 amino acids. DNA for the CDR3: TGCAGTGCTAGCGTCAGTGGGGGGATCTATGGCTACACCTTC. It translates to CSASVSGGIYGYTF.

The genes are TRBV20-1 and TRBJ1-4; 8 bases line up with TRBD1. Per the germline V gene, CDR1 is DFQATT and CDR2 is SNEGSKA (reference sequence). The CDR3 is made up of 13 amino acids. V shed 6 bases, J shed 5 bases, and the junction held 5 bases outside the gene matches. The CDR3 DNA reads TGCAGTGCACATGACAGGGGAAATGAAAAACTGTTTTTT. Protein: CSAHDRGNEKLFF.